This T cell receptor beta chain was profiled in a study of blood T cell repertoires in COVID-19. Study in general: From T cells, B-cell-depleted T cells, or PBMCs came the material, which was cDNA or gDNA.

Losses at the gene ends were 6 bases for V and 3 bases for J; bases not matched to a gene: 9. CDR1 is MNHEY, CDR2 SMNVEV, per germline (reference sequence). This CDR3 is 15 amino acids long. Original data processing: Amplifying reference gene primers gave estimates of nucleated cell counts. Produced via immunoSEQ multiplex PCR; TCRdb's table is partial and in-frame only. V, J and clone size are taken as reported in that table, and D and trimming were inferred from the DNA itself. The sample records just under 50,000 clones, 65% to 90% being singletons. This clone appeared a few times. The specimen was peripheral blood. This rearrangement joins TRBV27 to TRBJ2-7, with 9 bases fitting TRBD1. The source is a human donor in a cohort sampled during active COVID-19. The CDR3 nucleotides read TGTGCCAGCAGGGGAGACCGGGACAGGGACTACGAGCAGTACTTC. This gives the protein CASRGDRDRDYEQYF.